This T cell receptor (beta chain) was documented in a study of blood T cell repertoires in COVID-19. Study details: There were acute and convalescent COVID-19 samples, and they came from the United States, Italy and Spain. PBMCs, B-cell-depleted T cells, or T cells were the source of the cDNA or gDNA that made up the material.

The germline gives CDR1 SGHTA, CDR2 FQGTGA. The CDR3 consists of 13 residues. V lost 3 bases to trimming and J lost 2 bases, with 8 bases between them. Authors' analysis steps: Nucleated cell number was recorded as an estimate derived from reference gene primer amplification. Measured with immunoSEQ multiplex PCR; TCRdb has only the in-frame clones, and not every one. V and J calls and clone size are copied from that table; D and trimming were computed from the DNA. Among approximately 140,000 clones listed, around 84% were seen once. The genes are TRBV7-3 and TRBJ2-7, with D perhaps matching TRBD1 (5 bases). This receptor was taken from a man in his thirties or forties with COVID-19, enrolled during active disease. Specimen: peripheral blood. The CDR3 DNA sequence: TGTGCCAGCAGCTTGACAGACACCTACGAGCAGTACTTC. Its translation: CASSLTDTYEQYF.